The entry that follows covers one T cell receptor beta chain sequence. The data are from a study of T cell responses to AZD1222 COVID-19 vaccine. TCRdb's copy holds only in-frame clones and misses some; the assay was immunoSEQ multiplex PCR. This table holds approximately 64,000 clones, roughly 84% found once. The sequence was obtained from an adult in good health. This specimen was peripheral blood, taken on day 0 of AZD1222 vaccination.

Here the CDR3 reads CASSLGEVVYGYTF. DNA of the CDR3: TGCGCCAGCAGCTTAGGGGAAGTTGTTTATGGCTACACCTTC. The chain uses TRBV5-1 and TRBJ1-2; the D gene is possibly TRBD1 (5 bases). V gave up 2 bases and J gave up 5 bases, with 13 bases separating them. Germline CDR1 is SGHRS and CDR2 is YFSETQ. This CDR3 spans 14 amino acids.